This T cell receptor (beta chain) derives from a study of T-cell reconstitution after alpha-beta-depleted transplantation in children. Library preparation (for TCRbeta) was performed with unique molecular identifiers. Using its own MiXCR run on the PCR reads, TCRdb lists one record per CDR3 protein. The table lists over 400,000 distinct CDR3 sequences, 43% of them singletons. As for this clonotype: The junction shows a germline mismatch at one end, possibly a read error.

CDR3 size: 16 residues. The germline CDR1 and CDR2 sequences are SGHKS and YYEKEE (reference sequence). The chain has TRBV5-5 and TRBJ1-2; TRBD1 aligns across 9 bases. This sample comprised PBMCs, obtained before TCRalphabeta/CD19-depleted stem cell transplant. The TCR comes from a girl aged 2-10 years with aplastic anemia, due to receive a stem cell transplant. The CDR3 nucleotides read TGTGCCAGCAGCTTACGGAGGACAGGGGATAACCATGGCTACACCTTC. Amino acids: CASSLRRTGDNHGYTF. The full variable domain, with the rest looked up from reference TRBV5-5 and TRBJ1-2, is DAGVTQSPTHLIKTRGQQVTLRCSPISGHKSVSWYQQVLGQGPQFIFQYYEKEERGRGNFPDRFSARQFPNYSSELNVNALLLGDSALYLCASSLRRTGDNHGYTFGSGTRLTVV.